The 21 T cell receptor beta chains below all came from one sample that was sequenced in a study of blood T cell repertoires in COVID-19. TCRdb's table, derived via immunoSEQ multiplex PCR, lists solely in-frame clones and lacks some. The top ten hold roughly 1.5% of the sample, which has about 66,000 clones, approximately 89% seen once. The sample was peripheral blood. The receptor source for this set is a man aged 55 to 70 with acute or convalescent COVID-19.

The chain has TRBV29-1 and TRBJ2-1; TRBD2 might be the D (6 bases). Germline assignment: CDR1 SQVTM and CDR2 ANQGSEA. This CDR3 comprises 13 residues. Deletions cut 3 bases from V and 2 bases from J, with 8 bases between. CDR3 sequence (DNA): TGCAGCGTTGAGAAGCGGGCCTACAATGAGCAGTTCTTC. Protein sequence: CSVEKRAYNEQFF.

V gene TRBV6-6 combines with J gene TRBJ2-5; 7 nucleotides line up with TRBD2. This CDR3 is built from 13 residues. Trimming cost V 4 bases and J 6 bases; bases outside gene matches: 5. CDR1 is MNHNY, CDR2 SVGAGI, per germline (reference sequence). The CDR3 reads CASSFAGVKTQYF. CDR3 DNA sequence: TGTGCCAGCAGTTTCGCGGGGGTAAAGACCCAGTACTTC.

The CDR3 region has the DNA TGTGCCAGCTCAGAGGGACATCGAGCCAAAAACATTCAGTACTTC. It is translated as CASSEGHRAKNIQYF. The V and J genes are TRBV18 and TRBJ2-4; a possible D gene is TRBD1 (6 bases). The CDR3 spans 15 residues. Trimming took off 5 bases at V and 0 bases at J, with 11 bases between the two ends. The V gene's germline CDR1 is KGHSH and CDR2 LQKENI.

This sequence joins TRBV7-9 and TRBJ1-1, with D unresolved. The germline V and J ends were trimmed by 2 bases and 1 base, with 11 bases remaining between them. Germline CDR1 and CDR2: SEHNR and FQNEAQ (reference sequence). The CDR3 has 15 amino acids. The CDR3 DNA is TGTGCCAGCAGCTTAATGTCGGTTGGGAACACTGAAGCTTTCTTT. It specifies CASSLMSVGNTEAFF. The full variable domain, with the rest looked up from reference TRBV7-9 and TRBJ1-1, is DTGVSQNPRHKITKRGQNVTFRCDPISEHNRLYWYRQTLGQGPEFLTYFQNEAQLEKSRLLSDRFSAERPKGSFSTLEIQRTEQGDSAMYLCASSLMSVGNTEAFFGQGTRLTVV.

This clone was seen a handful of times. The CDR3 DNA is TGTGCCAGCAGCCGGGCGGGGGCCAGCAGCTCCTACGAGCAGTACTTC. Its protein product is CASSRAGASSSYEQYF. This chain joins TRBV7-2 and TRBJ2-7; D is possibly TRBD2 (7 bases). The CDR3 spans 16 residues. Germline assignment: CDR1 SGHTA and CDR2 FQGNSA. Trimming removed 5 bases at V and 0 bases at J, with 17 bases between. Drawing the rest from reference TRBV7-2 and TRBJ2-7, the complete variable domain is GAGVSQSPSNKVTEKGKDVELRCDPISGHTALYWYRQSLGQGLEFLIYFQGNSAPDKSGLPSDRFSAERTGGSVSTLTIQRTQQEDSAVYLCASSRAGASSSYEQYFGPGTRLTVT.

The chain joins TRBV19 to TRBJ1-2; unclear D gene. Trimming took 3 bases from V and 8 from J, leaving 13 bases between them. CDR3 length: 13 residues. Germline V gives CDR1 LNHDA, CDR2 SQIVND (reference sequence). DNA for the CDR3: TGTGCCAGTAGTATCGACTCTCGAGTCGGCTACACCTTC. Its protein is CASSIDSRVGYTF.

The chain employs TRBV9 and TRBJ1-6; 8 nucleotides match TRBD1. The trim removed 4 bases at V and 7 bases at J, leaving 10 bases unmatched. This CDR3 contains 16 residues. CDR1 is SGDLS and CDR2 is YYNGEE in the germline V gene. The CDR3, as DNA: TGTGCCAGCAGCTCGAGGGACAGGTTTGCAAATTCACCCCTCCACTTT. Protein sequence: CASSSRDRFANSPLHF. The whole variable domain, filled in from reference TRBV9 and TRBJ1-6, reads DSGVTQTPKHLITATGQRVTLRCSPRSGDLSVYWYQQSLDQGLQFLIQYYNGEERAKGNILERFSAQQFPDLHSELNLSSLELGDSALYFCASSSRDRFANSPLHFGNGTRLTVT.

The chain uses TRBV9 and TRBJ1-4; 7 nucleotides line up with TRBD1. The V gene end was trimmed by 4 bases and the J gene end by 8 bases; junction bases not matched to a gene: 11. The CDR3 length is 15 residues. CDR1 and CDR2 (germline): SGDLS, YYNGEE. DNA of the CDR3: TGTGCCAGCAGCTTATCAGGGGGGCGGGCAGAAAAACTGTTTTTT. This sequence encodes CASSLSGGRAEKLFF.

V is TRBV10-3 and J is TRBJ1-2; D perhaps matches TRBD1 (5 bases). The germline gives CDR1 ENHRY, CDR2 SYGVKD. V lost 2 bases and J 0 bases, leaving 10 bases between the germline ends. CDR3 length: 15 residues. The CDR3 sequence is CAISETGLANYGYTF. CDR3 bases: TGTGCCATCAGTGAGACAGGTCTAGCTAACTATGGCTACACCTTC.

The chain uses TRBV19 and TRBJ2-1; D might be TRBD1 (6 bases). The CDR3 extends over 15 amino acids. Germline V gives CDR1 LNHDA, CDR2 SQIVND (reference sequence). V was shortened by 3 bases and J by 3 bases, with 12 bases between the two germline ends. The CDR3 sequence is CASSIGQSDYNEQFF. The CDR3 DNA follows: TGTGCCAGTAGTATTGGACAGAGCGACTACAATGAGCAGTTCTTC.

V and J are TRBV7-2 and TRBJ2-7; D is uncertain. V was shortened by 2 bases and J by 2 bases, with 7 bases between the two germline ends. Germline loops: CDR1 SGHTA, CDR2 FQGNSA. The CDR3 contains 13 residues. This chain's CDR3 is CASSLSGPYEQYF. In DNA form, the CDR3 reads TGTGCCAGCAGCTTATCAGGCCCCTACGAGCAGTACTTC.

The chain links TRBV6-1 to TRBJ1-1; a possible D gene is TRBD1 (6 bases). The length of the CDR3 is 17 residues. The germline V and J ends were trimmed by 6 bases and 1 base, with 21 bases remaining between them. Germline V CDR1 and CDR2: MNHNS, SASEGT. CDR3 residues: CASSEYGQRLRNTEAFF. In DNA form, the CDR3 reads TGTGCCAGCAGCGAATACGGACAGCGTCTTAGGAACACTGAAGCTTTCTTT.

This clone has a handful of counts. The V gene is TRBV7-9, the J gene TRBJ1-4; D possibly corresponds to TRBD1 (5 bases). Germline CDR1 and CDR2: SEHNR and FQNEAQ (reference sequence). This CDR3 is 16 amino acids long. Trimming removed 5 bases at V and 2 bases at J, with 15 bases between. CDR3 in DNA: TGTGCCAGCAGCCCAACGGGGGGAGGCACTAATGAAAAACTGTTTTTT. Residues: CASSPTGGGTNEKLFF.

The chain carries TRBV6-1 and TRBJ1-5, with D possibly TRBD1 on 5 matching bases. Germline CDR1 reads MNHNS; CDR2 reads SASEGT. The CDR3 has 14 amino acids. Deletions cut 1 base from V and 4 bases from J, with 8 bases between. The chain's CDR3 is CASSEGSGNQPQHF. Written as DNA, the CDR3 is TGTGCCAGCAGTGAAGGCTCAGGGAATCAGCCCCAGCATTTT.

The chain couples TRBV6-5 to TRBJ1-2, with 7 positions matching TRBD1. V lost 2 bases, J lost 4 bases, and 4 bases stayed unmatched. Germline assignment: CDR1 MNHEY and CDR2 SVGAGI. This CDR3 has 14 amino acids. CDR3 DNA: TGTGCCAGCAGTTACGGGGACAGTCCCTATGGCTACACCTTC. This translates into CASSYGDSPYGYTF.

The chain uses TRBV20-1 and TRBJ2-3, with TRBD2 as a possible D gene (5 bases). V lost 3 bases and J lost 6, with 19 bases in between. Germline V gene data show CDR1 as DFQATT and CDR2 as SNEGSKA (reference sequence). This CDR3 spans 15 amino acids. The CDR3 spells CSASLTRGFLDTQYF. The DNA of the CDR3 is TGCAGTGCTAGTTTAACTAGAGGGTTTTTGGATACGCAGTATTTT.

The gene calls are TRBV6-6 and TRBJ2-1, with 14 bases matching TRBD2. The germline V gene encodes CDR1 MNHNY and CDR2 SVGAGI (reference sequence). The CDR3 spans 15 residues. With 5 bases clipped from V and 9 bases from J, the junction kept 6 bases outside the gene matches. CDR3 in amino acids: CASSAGLAGGSEQFF. As DNA, the CDR3 is TGTGCCAGCAGTGCTGGACTAGCGGGGGGTAGTGAGCAGTTCTTC.

The chain is built from TRBV11-2 and TRBJ2-1, with D unresolved. Trimming cost V 2 bases and J 9 bases, with 5 bases left between them. The CDR3 is 11 residues long. In germline, CDR1 is SGHAT, CDR2 FQNNGV. The CDR3 protein is CASSLTSEQFF. As DNA, the CDR3 is TGTGCCAGCAGCTTAACCAGTGAGCAGTTCTTC.

V gene TRBV6-1 combines with J gene TRBJ1-4, with a tentative D call TRBD1 (5 bases). Per the germline V gene, CDR1 is MNHNS and CDR2 is SASEGT. The CDR3 has 14 residues. The V gene lost 6 bases and the J gene lost 7 bases, with 15 bases spanning the gap. CDR3 amino acids: CASRSTRGSEKLFF. The CDR3 DNA sequence: TGTGCCAGCAGATCGACCCGGGGGAGTGAAAAACTGTTTTTT.

The J gene is TRBJ1-5, the V gene TRBV6-6, with 10 bases matching TRBD1. CDR1 and CDR2 (germline): MNHNY, SVGAGI (reference sequence). The junction had 7 bases not matched to a gene; V was cut back by 5 bases and J by 6 bases. CDR3 size: 15 residues. This CDR3 is CASSTSGTGVQPQHF. The CDR3 region has the DNA TGTGCCAGCAGTACCTCCGGGACAGGGGTTCAGCCCCAGCATTTT.

The gene calls are TRBV24-1 and TRBJ2-7; tentatively, D is TRBD2 (5 bases). The CDR3 loop spans 13 amino acids. The germline V gene has CDR1 KGHDR and CDR2 SFDVKD. V was trimmed by 0 bases and J by 8 bases, leaving 10 bases between them. The CDR3 DNA is TGTGCCACCAGTGATTTGCCCGGGAACAAGCAGTACTTC. Its translation: CATSDLPGNKQYF.